Sequencing of this T cell receptor (beta chain) was carried out in a study of T cells in Graves' hyperthyroidism and ophthalmopathy. RNA transcripts served as the template for amplifying TCR beta CDR3 regions. HTBI primers were used for first-round RT-PCR of the TCR CDR3. TCRdb recomputed calls from the multiplex PCR reads with MiXCR, one row per CDR3 protein. The sample lists 540,000 or so distinct CDR3 sequences; under 60% were seen once. The V gene's germline CDR1 is SGHVS and CDR2 FQNEAQ. The CDR3 loop spans 15 amino acids. The V end lost 2 bases, the J end lost 7 bases, and 18 bases lay between the germline ends.

The sample was peripheral blood or thyroid tissue (not recorded which). The source is an adult woman with Graves' disease, either hyperthyroidism or ophthalmopathy (not recorded which). The chain couples TRBV7-8 to TRBJ2-7, with D perhaps being TRBD1 or TRBD2 (5 bases each). CDR3 in amino acids: CASSLSSAGPNEQYF. The CDR3 DNA sequence: TGTGCCAGCAGCTTAAGTAGCGCAGGGCCGAATGAGCAGTACTTC.